This TCR beta chain comes out of a study of T cells after yellow fever vaccination. This clonotype was detected many times. As yet, its antigen is unknown. V dropped 7 bases and J dropped 3 bases, with 24 bases sitting between them. The CDR3 is 17 residues long. Germline CDR1 MGHRA, CDR2 YSYEKL. Whole-study results and caveats: Reappearance after the booster was observed for most primary-vaccination clones (more than 95% CD4, roughly 90% CD8). Relatively few clonotypes were ones that appeared in both CD4 and CD8 compartments. Weaker overall was a secondary response that nonetheless peaked faster, on day 5 versus 15.

They built TCR cDNA with 5'RACE template switching, a step that put in a universal primer site and UMIs. TCRdb re-derived calls from the 5' RACE reads in MiXCR, one entry per CDR3 protein. The table shows roughly 300,000 distinct CDR3 sequences, with approximately 8% occurring only once. Sequenced material: PBMCs, taken roughly 47 days after the first yellow fever vaccination. This chain connects TRBV4-1 to TRBJ1-2; D gene unclear. The TCR was taken from a man in his late teens or twenties who received the YFV17D yellow fever vaccine. The CDR3 loop reads CASTPRSNTDNYYGYTF. In DNA, the CDR3 is TGCGCCAGCACCCCCCGCAGTAATACGGATAATTACTATGGCTACACCTTC.